This TCR beta chain derives from a study of T cells in Graves' hyperthyroidism and ophthalmopathy. About the study: Specimen type is peripheral blood, collected at initial diagnosis prior to any treatment.

The germline V gene encodes CDR1 SSHAT and CDR2 FNYEAQ (reference sequence). The CDR3 is made up of 14 amino acids. Study-level points and caveats: Also found in blood were most expanded thyroid clonotypes above 0.001. Ophthalmopathy was distinguished from stable hyperthyroidism by 13 V-J signatures.

Fresh 10 ml peripheral blood yielded PBMCs. This clonotype was recorded many times. Its cognate antigen is unknown. One junction end does not reproduce the germline sequence, and a read error may be involved. Researchers took RNA transcripts and amplified the TCR beta CDR3 regions from them. During a first-round RT-PCR of the TCR CDR3, the HTBI primer set was used. Each CDR3 protein is one row after TCRdb ran MiXCR on the multiplex PCR reads. The sample has fewer than 750,000 distinct CDR3 sequences, about 15% seen once. V usage is TRBV7-7 and J usage is TRBJ2-5; 8 bases map to TRBD2. This TCR was recovered from a woman aged 50 to 60 with Graves' ophthalmopathy. Material: blood. For the CDR3, the DNA is TGTGCTAGCAGCTTAGCGGGGCAAGGAGAGACCCAGTACTTC. Protein sequence: CASSLAGQGETQYF. Full variable domain (outside the CDR3, taken from reference TRBV7-7 and TRBJ2-5): GAGVSQSPRYKVTKRGQDVTLRCDPISSHATLYWYQQALGQGPEFLTYFNYEAQPDKSGLPSDRFSAERPEGSISTLTIQRTEQRDSAMYRCASSLAGQGETQYFGPGTRLLVL.